Described below is a single TCR beta chain sequence and its context. The germline V gene has CDR1 SEHNR and CDR2 FQNEAQ (reference sequence). V shed 4 bases and J shed 3 bases, with 12 bases lying between them. There are 15 residues in the CDR3. The record originates from a study of control samples from healthy donors and cancer patients. The table came from immunoSEQ multiplex PCR; TCRdb's copy has only in-frame clones and leaves some out. This sample has roughly 400,000 clones, with around 90% found just once. Sequenced material: PBMCs. This clonotype was sampled from a man aged 40-49 years with head and neck cancer. The chain is built from TRBV7-9 and TRBJ1-4; perhaps TRBD1 as D (5 bases). The CDR3 loop is CASSSGVGSNEKLFF. As DNA, the CDR3 is TGTGCCAGCAGCTCGGGGGTGGGTTCTAATGAAAAACTGTTTTTT.